This TCR beta chain was found in a study of blood T cell repertoires in COVID-19. Trimming shortened V by 5 bases and J by 3 bases, and 10 bases separated the two germline ends. This CDR3 is 13 amino acids long. Germline CDR1 SEHNR, CDR2 FQNEAQ (reference sequence). Assay: immunoSEQ multiplex PCR; the TCRdb copy retains only in-frame clones and omits some. The data show a few hundred thousand clones, around 90% seen once. Sequenced sample: peripheral blood. This clonotype was obtained from a woman in her 70s with active or convalescent COVID-19. The chain couples TRBV7-9 to TRBJ1-2, with D possibly TRBD1 on 6 matching bases. The CDR3 DNA reads TGTGCCAGCAGCGGAGGACAGTACTATGGCTACACCTTC. Translated: CASSGGQYYGYTF.